Listed below are T cell receptor beta chains from one sample, sequenced in a study of T cell changes during pregnancy in multiple sclerosis. TCRdb's copy holds only in-frame clones and misses some; the assay was immunoSEQ multiplex PCR. In the table there are some 58,000 clones, about 96% of which are singletons. Specimen: CD8+ T cells from peripheral blood mononuclear cells, collected after pregnancy. These TCRs come from a female donor with multiple sclerosis, enrolled in a pregnancy study. The CDR3 runs from the conserved cysteine through the conserved F or W. The order of the fields is J gene, D gene, clone size, V gene, CDR3 DNA, CDR3 protein. The D gene is left open where the match is weak. Expanded clones get a size class; other rows say once, few or many, or leave the size out.

TRBJ2-2 | TRBD1 | NA | TRBV5-1 | TGCGCCAGCAGCTTCCTCTGGGACAGGGGAAGCGGGGAGCTGTTTTTT | CASSFLWDRGSGELFF
TRBJ2-7 | TRBD2 | NA | TRBV20-1 | TGCAGTGCCCTTCCAAGCGGGATTGAGTACTTC | CSALPSGIEYF
TRBJ2-5 | NA | few | TRBV5-4 | TGTGCCAGCAGCTCTACCCCCGGGACAACAACCTCAGAGACCCAGTACTTC | CASSSTPGTTTSETQYF
TRBJ1-5 | TRBD1 | NA | TRBV5-8 | TGTGCCAGCAGCTTGGTAGGGGGCCTTATGAATCAGCCCCAGCATTTT | CASSLVGGLMNQPQHF
TRBJ2-5 | NA | NA | TRBV9 | TGTGCCAGCAGCAGAGGGGGAGCAGAGACCCAGTACTTC | CASSRGGAETQYF
TRBJ2-3 | NA | NA | TRBV7-6 | TGTGCCAGCAGCCAATGGACAGGGCGGGGGTTCACAGATACGCAGTATTTT | CASSQWTGRGFTDTQYF
TRBJ2-7 | TRBD2 | NA | TRBV9 | TGTGCCAGCAGCGTGGGGAGCGGGGGGACCTACGAGCAGTACTTC | CASSVGSGGTYEQYF
TRBJ2-5 | NA | NA | TRBV4-3 | TGCGCCAGCAGCCAAGGAGGTCGAGAGACCCAGTACTTC | CASSQGGRETQYF
TRBJ1-2 | NA | NA | TRBV15 | TGTGCCACCAGCGAGGCACGGGGGAATGGCTACACCTTC | CATSEARGNGYTF
TRBJ2-1 | NA | NA | TRBV2 | TGTGCCAGCAGTGCGGGGTACAATGAGCAGTTCTTC | CASSAGYNEQFF
TRBJ2-7 | TRBD1 | NA | TRBV28 | TGTGCCAGCAGTTATGGACAGGGGGTAGACTACGAGCAGTACTTC | CASSYGQGVDYEQYF
TRBJ1-4 | NA | NA | TRBV2 | TGTGCCAGCAGTGAACTATACGGGGAGTATGAAAAACTGTTTTTT | CASSELYGEYEKLFF
TRBJ2-5 | TRBD1 | NA | TRBV5-1 | TGCGCCAGCAGCCAAATCCTTAGTACAGGGGCCGAGACCCAGTACTTC | CASSQILSTGAETQYF
TRBJ2-5 | NA | NA | TRBV7-9 | TGTGCCGGGTCAGGCCTAACGGAGACCCAGTACTTC | CAGSGLTETQYF
TRBJ2-7 | TRBD1 | NA | TRBV5-6 | TGTGCCAGCAGCTTAGCCGGGACAGTCCTCTACGAGCAGTACTTC | CASSLAGTVLYEQYF
TRBJ2-7 | NA | NA | TRBV28 | TGTGCCAGCAGTTCAAGGGGGATCTACGAGCAGTACTTC | CASSSRGIYEQYF
TRBJ2-3 | TRBD1 | NA | TRBV29-1 | TGCAGCGTCCTCACAGGGGTGGTAGTAAAAGATACGCAGTATTTT | CSVLTGVVVKDTQYF
TRBJ2-7 | TRBD1 | once | TRBV6-6 | TGTGCCAGCAGTTACTCAGGGGGCGACTACTACGAGCAGTACTTC | CASSYSGGDYYEQYF
TRBJ2-3 | NA | once | TRBV27 | TGTGCCAGCAGTTTCGAGAGGACTAGCACAGATACGCAGTATTTT | CASSFERTSTDTQYF
TRBJ2-2 | NA | NA | TRBV2 | TGTGCCAGCAGTGCCGTAAACACCGGGGAGCTGTTTTTT | CASSAVNTGELFF
TRBJ1-5 | TRBD1 | once | TRBV28 | TGTGCCAGCAGGAGGACAGGCCTCTCCAATCAGCCCCAGCATTTT | CASRRTGLSNQPQHF
TRBJ1-4 | NA | NA | TRBV7-9 | TGTGCCAGCAGCTCACAGGGAAATGAAAAACTGTTTTTT | CASSSQGNEKLFF
TRBJ2-2 | TRBD2 | NA | TRBV5-1 | TGCGCCAGCAGCTGGCGGTGGGAGGGAACCGGGGAGCTGTTTTTT | CASSWRWEGTGELFF
TRBJ1-1 | NA | NA | TRBV27 | TGTGCCAGCAGTTTATATCAGGGTTCGAACACTGAAGCTTTCTTT | CASSLYQGSNTEAFF
TRBJ1-3 | NA | NA | TRBV10-3 | TGTGCCATTACGGAGGGAAGCACTGGAAACACCATATATTTT | CAITEGSTGNTIYF
TRBJ2-7 | NA | NA | TRBV4-1 | TGCGCCAGCAGCCAACACGACCGGGACTCGTACGAGCAGTACTTC | CASSQHDRDSYEQYF
TRBJ2-3 | NA | NA | TRBV4-1 | TGCGCCAGCAGCCAAGAGACAGGAGCCACAGATACGCAGTATTTT | CASSQETGATDTQYF
TRBJ1-1 | NA | NA | TRBV19 | TGTGCCAGTAACCCCGGGAATACTGAAGCTTTCTTT | CASNPGNTEAFF